This entry lists 22 T cell receptor beta chains sequenced from one sample in a study of blood T cell repertoires in COVID-19. TCRdb's copy holds only in-frame clones and misses some; the assay was immunoSEQ multiplex PCR. Seen here are about 250,000 clones, about 84% observed once, and the top ten hold roughly 5.2%. The material sequenced was peripheral blood. These receptor sequences come from a woman over 75 with COVID-19, enrolled during active disease.

The rearrangement links TRBV7-2 to TRBJ2-7; TRBD1 agrees at 7 bases. Germline CDR1 reads SGHTA; CDR2 reads FQGNSA. CDR3 length: 13 amino acids. J gave up 6 bases and V 4 bases, and 6 bases lay outside the gene matches. CDR3 loop: CASSSHRGAEQYF. The CDR3 DNA sequence: TGTGCCAGCAGCTCCCACAGGGGTGCCGAGCAGTACTTC.

V is TRBV24-1 and J is TRBJ2-3; TRBD2 agrees at 10 bases. This CDR3 contains 16 residues. From germline, CDR1 is KGHDR and CDR2 SFDVKD. V was clipped by 4 bases and J by 8 bases; unmatched bases: 11. The CDR3 sequence is CATSESLAGAGFTQYF. CDR3 DNA sequence: TGTGCCACCAGTGAGTCCCTAGCGGGGGCGGGGTTTACGCAGTATTTT.

V and J are TRBV5-1 and TRBJ1-3, with unresolved D. CDR3 length equals 12 residues. Germline V gene lookup returns CDR1 SGHRS and CDR2 YFSETQ. Trimming left V 0 bases short and J 9 bases short, with 7 bases between. CDR3 region: CASSLDASTIYF. CDR3 bases: TGCGCCAGCAGCTTGGATGCGTCCACCATATATTTT. Together with reference TRBV5-1 and TRBJ1-3, the CDR3 gives the full variable domain: KAGVTQTPRYLIKTRGQQVTLSCSPISGHRSVSWYQQTPGQGLQFLFEYFSETQRNKGNFPGRFSGRQFSNSRSEMNVSTLELGDSALYLCASSLDASTIYFGEGSWLTVV.

The CDR3 nucleotides read TGTGCCACCAGTGAGGGACAGGGGCTTGGCTACACCTTC. It codes for CATSEGQGLGYTF. The chain employs TRBV24-1 and TRBJ1-2, with TRBD1 matching over 10 bases. Germline V gene data show CDR1 as KGHDR and CDR2 as SFDVKD. The length of the CDR3 is 13 residues. V shed 4 bases, J shed 7 bases, and the junction held 2 bases outside the gene matches.

The chain couples TRBV6-2 or TRBV6-3 to TRBJ2-3; D is unclear. Between the trimmed V and J ends, which lost 6 bases and 4 bases, there was a span of 11 bases. This CDR3 has 13 residues. Germline CDR1 and CDR2: MNHEY and SVGEGT. The CDR3 nucleotides are TGTGCCAGCAGCTATACCACATCAGATACGCAGTATTTT. Translating gives CASSYTTSDTQYF.

This clone was seen just once. The chain couples TRBV19 to TRBJ1-1; possibly TRBD1 for D (5 bases). In germline, CDR1 is LNHDA, CDR2 SQIVND (reference sequence). The V end lost 7 bases, the J end lost 4 bases, and 19 bases lay between the germline ends. The length of the CDR3 is 15 residues. CDR3 loop: CASKSAGRRSTEAFF. The CDR3 nucleotides are TGTGCCAGTAAAAGCGCAGGGCGGCGAAGCACTGAAGCTTTCTTT.

Concerning this clone: Other DNA sequences in this specimen translate into the identical CDR3. The rearrangement uses TRBV7-9 and TRBJ1-5; TRBD1 matches at 7 bases. The CDR3 is 15 residues long. J gave up 3 bases and V 1 base, and 3 bases lay outside the gene matches. Germline CDR1 is SEHNR and CDR2 is FQNEAQ (reference sequence). The CDR3 spells CASSLGDSLNQPQHF. The CDR3 nucleotides read TGTGCCAGCAGCTTAGGGGACAGTCTCAATCAGCCCCAGCATTTT.

This chain joins TRBV12-3 or TRBV12-4 and TRBJ1-2, with D tentatively TRBD1 (5 bases). The length of the CDR3 is 13 residues. The V and J ends lost 6 bases and 4 bases respectively, with 12 bases between them. This chain's CDR3 is CASSSQGTYGYTF. The CDR3, as DNA: TGTGCCAGCAGCAGTCAGGGTACCTATGGCTACACCTTC.

The chain joins TRBV2 to TRBJ2-3; 7 bases are shared with TRBD2. The germline V gene has CDR1 SNHLY and CDR2 FYNNEI. CDR3 length: 16 amino acids. Unmatched junction bases numbered 7, after V lost 2 bases and J lost 2 bases. The CDR3 reads CASSERSGDATDTQYF. CDR3 nucleotides: TGTGCCAGCAGTGAACGGAGCGGGGACGCCACAGATACGCAGTATTTT.

This clone was observed a handful of times. The chain recombines TRBV2 with TRBJ2-7; D is unclear. The CDR3 spans 11 residues. CDR1 SNHLY and CDR2 FYNNEI come from the germline V gene. V lost 4 bases to trimming and J lost 3 bases, with 4 bases between them. The CDR3 reads CASSVRYEQYV. CDR3 bases: TGTGCCAGCAGTGTCCGCTACGAGCAGTACGTC.

The chain joins TRBV3-1 (or the pseudogene TRBV3-2) to TRBJ2-2; D unresolved. Trimming shortened V by 4 bases and J by 2 bases, and 5 bases separated the two germline ends. There are 13 residues in the CDR3. Per the germline V gene, CDR1 is LGHDT and CDR2 is YNNKEL (reference sequence). The CDR3 sequence is CASSPSNTGELFF. The CDR3 DNA follows: TGTGCCAGCAGCCCATCAAACACCGGGGAGCTGTTTTTT.

The chain carries TRBV3-1 (or the pseudogene TRBV3-2) and TRBJ1-6, with 10 bases fitting TRBD1. With V trimmed by 6 bases and J by 17 bases, 7 bases remained unmatched. CDR3 length equals 12 residues. CDR1 is LGHDT, CDR2 YNNKEL, per germline (reference sequence). CDR3 nucleotide sequence: TGTGCCAGCAGTGCAGGGACAGGGGATGTCCACTTT. The encoded protein is CASSAGTGDVHF.

This chain uses TRBV28 with TRBJ1-4; D is ambiguous. CDR3 size: 14 residues. The V end lost 3 bases, the J end lost 5 bases, and 10 bases lay between the germline ends. Germline V lookup: CDR1 MDHEN, CDR2 SYDVKM. The CDR3 sequence: CASSFYRENEKLFF. The CDR3 DNA reads as TGTGCCAGCAGTTTCTACCGGGAAAATGAAAAACTGTTTTTT.

This chain joins TRBV6-4 and TRBJ2-5; tentative D call: TRBD2 (5 bases). Between the trimmed V and J ends, which lost 5 bases and 5 bases, there was a span of 12 bases. Per germline, CDR1 MRHNA and CDR2 SNTAGT. This CDR3 spans 13 amino acids. CDR3 nucleotides: TGTGCCAGCAGTCCCCAATGGAGGGAGACCCAGTACTTC. Encoded protein: CASSPQWRETQYF.

The chain couples TRBV28 to TRBJ1-2; D unclear. V was shortened by 6 bases and J by 1 base, with 9 bases between the two germline ends. Germline CDR1 reads MDHEN; CDR2 reads SYDVKM. CDR3 length: 13 amino acids. CDR3 nucleotides: TGTGCCAGCAGGCGCATTAGTAACTATGGCTACACCTTC. It specifies CASRRISNYGYTF.

The chain couples TRBV4-3 to TRBJ2-1; maybe TRBD2 (6 bases). The CDR3 runs 17 residues. The germline V gene encodes CDR1 LGHNA and CDR2 YSLEER. The V end lost 0 bases, the J end lost 6 bases, and 18 bases lay between the germline ends. The CDR3 protein is CASSQDRRGAWGNEQFF. The CDR3 nucleotides are TGCGCCAGCAGCCAAGATCGGCGGGGAGCGTGGGGCAATGAGCAGTTCTTC.

The CDR3 loop is CASRRSPGTAKSNEQFF. The CDR3 nucleotides read TGTGCCAGCAGGAGATCTCCGGGGACAGCCAAATCCAATGAGCAGTTCTTC. The chain carries TRBV27 and TRBJ2-1; TRBD1 matches at 7 bases. Trimming took 6 bases from V and 6 from J; bases not matched to a gene: 17. CDR3 size: 17 residues. CDR1 is MNHEY, CDR2 SMNVEV, per germline (reference sequence).

The chain uses TRBV4-2 and TRBJ2-2; 8 bases agree with TRBD2. There are 16 residues in the CDR3. CDR1 is LGHNA and CDR2 is YNFKEQ in the germline V gene. After removal of 0 bases from V and 5 bases from J, the junction contained 5 bases not matched to a gene. CDR3 sequence: CASSQEAAGETGELFF. The DNA of the CDR3 is TGTGCCAGCAGCCAAGAGGCAGCGGGGGAGACCGGGGAGCTGTTTTTT.

V and J are TRBV12-3 or TRBV12-4 and TRBJ1-1, with TRBD1 as a possible D gene (5 bases). Trimming left V 5 bases short and J 6 bases short, with 10 bases between. The CDR3 consists of 12 residues. The CDR3 nucleotides read TGTGCCAGCAGTGGATTAGGGGCTGAAGCTTTCTTT. Its translation is CASSGLGAEAFF.

The chain employs TRBV30 and TRBJ1-6; 8 bases map to TRBD1. In germline, CDR1 is GTSNPN, CDR2 SVGIG (reference sequence). This CDR3 spans 14 amino acids. V gave up 3 bases and J gave up 7 bases; unmatched junction bases: 5. The CDR3: CAWRRGQGNSPLHF. The CDR3 bases are TGTGCCTGGAGGAGAGGACAGGGAAATTCACCCCTCCACTTT.

The CDR3 DNA reads as TGTGCCAGCAGGCCGGGACAGGGGGTCAATGAGCAGTTCTTC. This codes for CASRPGQGVNEQFF. The chain carries TRBV6-5 and TRBJ2-1, with TRBD1 matching over 11 bases. V shed 6 bases and J 6 bases; nucleotides not matched to a gene: 4. The CDR3 sequence is 14 residues long. Germline V gene data show CDR1 as MNHEY and CDR2 as SVGAGI.

This chain links TRBV2 with TRBJ2-1; perhaps TRBD2 as D (6 bases). V lost 3 bases, J lost 6 bases, and 9 bases lay in between. CDR3 length equals 13 residues. The germline gives CDR1 SNHLY, CDR2 FYNNEI. The CDR3 DNA sequence: TGTGCCAGCAGTGAGGTGGGGGGCAATGAGCAGTTCTTC. It codes for CASSEVGGNEQFF.